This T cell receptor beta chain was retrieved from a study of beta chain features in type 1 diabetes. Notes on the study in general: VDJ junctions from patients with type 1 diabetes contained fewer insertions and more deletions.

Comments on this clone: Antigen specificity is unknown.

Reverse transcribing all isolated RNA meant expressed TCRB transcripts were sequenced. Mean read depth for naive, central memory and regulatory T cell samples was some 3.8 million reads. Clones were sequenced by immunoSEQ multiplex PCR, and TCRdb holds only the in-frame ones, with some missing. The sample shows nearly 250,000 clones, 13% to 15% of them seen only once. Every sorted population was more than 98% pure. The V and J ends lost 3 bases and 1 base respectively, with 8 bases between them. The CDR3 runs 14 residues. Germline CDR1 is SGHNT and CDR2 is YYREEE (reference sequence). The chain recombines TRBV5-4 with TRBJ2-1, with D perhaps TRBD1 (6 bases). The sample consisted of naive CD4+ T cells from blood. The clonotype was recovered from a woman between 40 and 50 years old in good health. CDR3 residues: CASSSQGSYNEQFF. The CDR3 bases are TGTGCCAGCAGCTCACAGGGTTCCTACAATGAGCAGTTCTTC.